This T cell receptor (beta chain) comes out of a study of blood T cell repertoires in COVID-19. As for the study in general: T cells, B-cell-depleted T cells, or PBMCs provided the cDNA or gDNA that served as material.

V lost 4 bases to trimming and J lost 4 bases, with 20 bases between them. The CDR3 extends over 16 amino acids. Germline values: CDR1 SGHRS, CDR2 YFSETQ. Authors' methods: Amplified reference gene primers provided the basis for estimating nucleated cell counts. Clones were read by immunoSEQ multiplex PCR, and TCRdb kept only the in-frame ones, dropping some. V and J calls and clone size are copied from that table; D and trimming were computed from the DNA. The table has fewer than 450,000 clones, 90% seen once. Donors of Cohort 3 who recovered were those that had two negative PCRs, clearance, or symptom resolution.

The rearrangement uses TRBV5-1 and TRBJ1-2; a weak D match, TRBD1 (6 bases). The sequenced sample was PBMCs or T cells enriched from blood (not recorded which). This clonotype was obtained from a young man who had recovered from COVID-19. Here the CDR3 DNA reads TGCGCCAGCAGCCTCGGGGTGTCAGGGGCTTTCTATGGCTACACCTTC. This gives the protein CASSLGVSGAFYGYTF.